Listed below are T cell receptor beta chains from one sample, sequenced in a study of vaccination effects on CD4 cells after COVID-19. These TCRs' antigens remain unknown. Profiled with immunoSEQ multiplex PCR; TCRdb holds only in-frame clones, not every one. Of some 63,000 clones listed, approximately 78% were seen once; the top ten hold 20% to 25%. The sequencing used CD4+ T cells from PBMCs cultured without peptide, collected before COVID-19 vaccination. These receptor sequences come from a human donor who had a prior SARS-CoV-2 infection. Both conserved end residues are trimmed from each CDR3. The order of the fields is D gene, V gene, clone size, J gene, CDR3 protein. D genes are given only for firm matches. Not all rows give a size; the values are once, few, many and, for expanded clones, a class.

NA	TRBV5-1	NA	TRBJ2-3	ASSLASSFDTQY
NA	TRBV28	NA	TRBJ1-3	ASSLYGTNGNTIY
TRBD2	TRBV6-5	few	TRBJ2-1	ASSQGLAGSNEQF
TRBD1	TRBV7-9	few	TRBJ2-1	ASSARDRATYNEQF
NA	TRBV10-3	few	TRBJ2-2	AISRVEGTGELF
NA	TRBV2	NA	TRBJ2-1	ASTDPGWQDNEQF
TRBD2	TRBV10-1	NA	TRBJ2-2	ASNGTSGYTGELF
TRBD2	TRBV5-1	once	TRBJ2-1	ASSFSRAGGNEQF
NA	TRBV7-9	NA	TRBJ2-7	ASSLGRGAYEQY
TRBD1	TRBV4-2	few	TRBJ1-1	ASSRQQGGEAF
TRBD1	TRBV6-5	NA	TRBJ2-2	ASTGTGSTGELF
NA	TRBV7-8	few	TRBJ2-3	ASSRPGGAGTDTQY
NA	TRBV2	once	TRBJ2-1	ASSGTRWGNEQF
NA	TRBV14	NA	TRBJ2-2	ASSLFLNTGELF
NA	TRBV30	few	TRBJ2-1	AWRGYNEQF
TRBD2	TRBV2	few	TRBJ2-7	ASSVVAGGPLREQY
NA	TRBV2	few	TRBJ2-3	ASRLQGPGDTQY
NA	TRBV15	NA	TRBJ1-4	ATSRDYVSNEKLF
TRBD2	TRBV7-2	NA	TRBJ2-7	ASSPGGTRYYEQY
NA	TRBV5-1	NA	TRBJ2-1	ASSQQSVSYNEQF
NA	TRBV7-8	once	TRBJ1-3	ASSPQSSGNTIY
TRBD2	TRBV29-1	NA	TRBJ2-1	SVRSWRGGPGDEQF
NA	TRBV5-1	NA	TRBJ2-7	ASSLDRSSYEQY
NA	TRBV7-9	NA	TRBJ2-7	ASSLARRSYEQY
TRBD2	TRBV24-1	NA	TRBJ2-1	ATSDPAGGPNEQF
NA	TRBV3-1/TRBV3-2	NA	TRBJ2-1	ASSQESRGRGNEQF
NA	TRBV18	NA	TRBJ2-1	ASSPRTQYNEQF
NA	TRBV7-9	NA	TRBJ1-6	ASSSQDNSPLH
NA	TRBV27	NA	TRBJ1-4	ASSFGTLNEKLF
NA	TRBV5-1	once	TRBJ2-5	ASSLAGPETQY
NA	TRBV7-2	NA	TRBJ2-1	ASSLGLVAYNEQF
TRBD2	TRBV4-2	NA	TRBJ2-7	ASSPTEAGGGYYEQY
NA	TRBV7-3	NA	TRBJ2-1	ASSPSGPSYNEQF
NA	TRBV19	NA	TRBJ2-2	ASSVTPTGELF
NA	TRBV5-4	NA	TRBJ1-2	ASSLGRQSFYGYT
NA	TRBV3-1/TRBV3-2	few	TRBJ1-2	ASSLRTGGGDT
NA	TRBV6-6	NA	TRBJ1-2	ASTPTLSPNYGYT
NA	TRBV7-8	NA	TRBJ1-2	ASSLEGTEAYGYT
NA	TRBV18	NA	TRBJ1-2	ASSPPTGGGYT
NA	TRBV7-9	NA	TRBJ1-2	ASSSNYGYT
NA	TRBV3-1/TRBV3-2	NA	TRBJ1-6	ASSPHQGRGSPLH
TRBD1	TRBV2	NA	TRBJ1-2	ASSTTGGYGYT